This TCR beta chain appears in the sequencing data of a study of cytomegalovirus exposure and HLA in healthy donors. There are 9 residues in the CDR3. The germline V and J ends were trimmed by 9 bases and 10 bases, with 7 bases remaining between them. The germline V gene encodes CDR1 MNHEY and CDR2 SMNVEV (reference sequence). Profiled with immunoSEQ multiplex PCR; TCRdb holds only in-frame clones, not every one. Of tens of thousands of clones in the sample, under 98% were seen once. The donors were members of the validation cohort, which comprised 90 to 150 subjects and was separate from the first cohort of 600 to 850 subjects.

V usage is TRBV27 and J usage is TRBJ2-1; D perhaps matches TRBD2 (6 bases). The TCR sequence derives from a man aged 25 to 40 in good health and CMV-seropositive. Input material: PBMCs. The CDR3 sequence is CASGGEQFF. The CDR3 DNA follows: TGTGCCAGTGGAGGGGAGCAGTTCTTC.